This T cell receptor beta chain was sequenced during a study of T-cell reconstitution after alpha-beta-depleted transplantation in children. Study-wide results and caveats: Once a year had passed after transplant, T-cell counts and diversity came mostly from newly produced T cells.

This clonotype has just a few counts. Its antigen is unknown. Unique molecular identifiers featured in how the TCRbeta library was prepared. Each CDR3 protein gets one entry after TCRdb re-called the PCR reads with MiXCR. Of 580,000 or so distinct CDR3 sequences in the sample, approximately 22% were seen once. The CDR3 totals 12 residues. Trimming took 4 bases from V and 9 from J, leaving 10 bases between them. Germline-derived CDR1 and CDR2 are MGHDK and SYGVNS. The gene calls are TRBV25-1 and TRBJ2-1; either TRBD1 or TRBD2 may supply D (5 bases each). The source was PBMCs, mostly from graft donor cells, collected 360 days after TCRalphabeta/CD19-depleted stem cell transplant. The receptor's source is a boy in the first two years of life who had a stem cell transplant for acute myeloid leukemia, so the T cells may come from the graft donor. Here the CDR3 DNA reads TGTGCCAGCAGTGGGGGGAACGGTGAGCAGTTCTTC. Translating gives CASSGGNGEQFF.